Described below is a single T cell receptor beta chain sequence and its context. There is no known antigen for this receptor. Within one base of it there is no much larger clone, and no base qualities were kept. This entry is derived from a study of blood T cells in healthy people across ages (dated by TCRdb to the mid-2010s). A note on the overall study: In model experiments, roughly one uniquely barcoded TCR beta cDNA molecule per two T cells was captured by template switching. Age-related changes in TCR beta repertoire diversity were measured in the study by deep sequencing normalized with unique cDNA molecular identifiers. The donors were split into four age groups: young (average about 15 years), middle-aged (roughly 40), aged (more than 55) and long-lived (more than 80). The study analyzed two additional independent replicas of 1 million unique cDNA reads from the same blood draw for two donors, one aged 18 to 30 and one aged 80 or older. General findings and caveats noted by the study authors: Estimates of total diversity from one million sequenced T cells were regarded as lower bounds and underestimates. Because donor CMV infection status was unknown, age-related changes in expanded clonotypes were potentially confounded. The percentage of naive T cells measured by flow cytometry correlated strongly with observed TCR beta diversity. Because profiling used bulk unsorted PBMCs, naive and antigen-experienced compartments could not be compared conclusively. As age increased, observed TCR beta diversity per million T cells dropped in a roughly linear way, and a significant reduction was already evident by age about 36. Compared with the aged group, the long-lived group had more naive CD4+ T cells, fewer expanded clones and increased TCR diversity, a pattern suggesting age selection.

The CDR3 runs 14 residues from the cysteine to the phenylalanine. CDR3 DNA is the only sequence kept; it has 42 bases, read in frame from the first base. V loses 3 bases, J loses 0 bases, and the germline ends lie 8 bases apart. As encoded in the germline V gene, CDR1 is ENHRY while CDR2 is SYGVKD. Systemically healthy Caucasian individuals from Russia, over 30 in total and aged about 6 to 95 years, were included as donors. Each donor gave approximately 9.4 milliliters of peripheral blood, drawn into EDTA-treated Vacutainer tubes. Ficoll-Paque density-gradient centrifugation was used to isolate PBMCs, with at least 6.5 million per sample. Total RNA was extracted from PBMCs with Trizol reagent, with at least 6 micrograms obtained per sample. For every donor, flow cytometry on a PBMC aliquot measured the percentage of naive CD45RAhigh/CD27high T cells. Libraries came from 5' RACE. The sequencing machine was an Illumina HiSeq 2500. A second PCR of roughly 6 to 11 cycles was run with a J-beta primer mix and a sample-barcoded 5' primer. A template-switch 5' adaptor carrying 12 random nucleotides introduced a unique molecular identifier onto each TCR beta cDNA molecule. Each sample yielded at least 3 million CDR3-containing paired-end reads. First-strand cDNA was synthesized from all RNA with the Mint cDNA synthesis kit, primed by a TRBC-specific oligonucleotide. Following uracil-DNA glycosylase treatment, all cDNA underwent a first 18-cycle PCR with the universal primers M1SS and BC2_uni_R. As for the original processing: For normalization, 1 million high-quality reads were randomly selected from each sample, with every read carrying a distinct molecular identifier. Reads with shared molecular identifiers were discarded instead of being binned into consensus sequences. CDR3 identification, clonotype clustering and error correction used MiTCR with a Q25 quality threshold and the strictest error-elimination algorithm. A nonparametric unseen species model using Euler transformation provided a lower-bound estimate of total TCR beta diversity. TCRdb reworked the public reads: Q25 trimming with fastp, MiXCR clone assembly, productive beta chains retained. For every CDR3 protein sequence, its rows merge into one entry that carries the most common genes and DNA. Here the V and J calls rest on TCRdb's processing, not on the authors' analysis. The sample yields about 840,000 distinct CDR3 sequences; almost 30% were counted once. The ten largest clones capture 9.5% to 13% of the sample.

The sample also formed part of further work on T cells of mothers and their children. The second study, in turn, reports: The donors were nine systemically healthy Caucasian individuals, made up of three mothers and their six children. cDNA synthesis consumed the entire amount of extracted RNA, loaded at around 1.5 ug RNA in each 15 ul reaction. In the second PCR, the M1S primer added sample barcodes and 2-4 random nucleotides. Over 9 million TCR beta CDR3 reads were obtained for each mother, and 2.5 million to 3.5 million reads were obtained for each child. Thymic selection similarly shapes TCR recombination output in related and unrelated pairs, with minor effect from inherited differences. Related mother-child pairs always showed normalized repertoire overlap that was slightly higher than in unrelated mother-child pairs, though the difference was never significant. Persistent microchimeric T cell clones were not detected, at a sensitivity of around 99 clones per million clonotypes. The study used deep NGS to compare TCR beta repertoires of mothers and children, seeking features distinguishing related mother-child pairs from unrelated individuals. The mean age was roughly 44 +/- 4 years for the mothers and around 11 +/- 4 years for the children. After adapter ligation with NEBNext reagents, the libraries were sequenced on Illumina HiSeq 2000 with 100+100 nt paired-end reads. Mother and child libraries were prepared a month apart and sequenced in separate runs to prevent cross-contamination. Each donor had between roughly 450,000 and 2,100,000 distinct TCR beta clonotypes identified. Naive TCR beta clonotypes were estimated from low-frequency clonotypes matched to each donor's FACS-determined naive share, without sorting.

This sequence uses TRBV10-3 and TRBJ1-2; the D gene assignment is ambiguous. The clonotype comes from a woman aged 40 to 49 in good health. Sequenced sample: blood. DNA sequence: TGTGCCATCAGTGATTACAGCTCTAACTATGGCTACACCTTC. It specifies CAISDYSSNYGYTF.